This note documents a single TCR beta chain sequence. The data are from a study of blood T cell repertoires in COVID-19. The repertoire was sequenced with immunoSEQ multiplex PCR; TCRdb's copy has only in-frame clones and lacks some. This sample has roughly 58,000 clones, with more than 55% found just once. The sequencing input was PBMCs or T cells enriched from blood (not recorded which). The TCR originated in a woman aged 60-75 years who had been exposed to COVID-19.

For the CDR3, the DNA is TGTGCCAGCAGCCCGCTACTTTCGGACAGGGTTGTTCGTCAGCCCCAGCATTTT. Protein sequence: CASSPLLSDRVVRQPQHF. The chain combines TRBV5-5 with TRBJ1-5; 8 bases align to TRBD1. V lost 4 bases to trimming and J lost 6 bases; unmatched junction nucleotides: 18. This CDR3 has 18 residues. Germline loops: CDR1 SGHKS, CDR2 YYEKEE (reference sequence).